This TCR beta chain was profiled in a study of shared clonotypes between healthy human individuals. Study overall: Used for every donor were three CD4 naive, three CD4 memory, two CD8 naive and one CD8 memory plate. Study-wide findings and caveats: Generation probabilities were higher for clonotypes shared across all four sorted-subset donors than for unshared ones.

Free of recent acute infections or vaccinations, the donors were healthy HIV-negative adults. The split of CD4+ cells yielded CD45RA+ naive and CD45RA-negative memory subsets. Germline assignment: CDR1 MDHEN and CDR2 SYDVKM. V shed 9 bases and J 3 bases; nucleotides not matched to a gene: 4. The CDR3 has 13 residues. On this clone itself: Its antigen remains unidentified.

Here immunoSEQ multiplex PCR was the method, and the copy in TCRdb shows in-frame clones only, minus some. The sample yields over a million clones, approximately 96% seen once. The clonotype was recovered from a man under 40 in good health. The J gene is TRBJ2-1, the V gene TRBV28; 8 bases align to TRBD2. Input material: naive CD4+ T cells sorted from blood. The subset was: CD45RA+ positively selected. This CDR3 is CASLAGDYNEQFF. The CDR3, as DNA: TGTGCCAGTCTAGCGGGCGACTACAATGAGCAGTTCTTC.